Each of the 30 T cell receptor beta chains below was sequenced from the same sample in a study of patients and donors after allogeneic stem cell transplantation (dated by TCRdb to 2020 to 2022). The receptor library was made with RT-PCR. TCRdb names NextSeq 550 as the instrument used. The public reads were run again by TCRdb, first through fastp at Q25 and then through MiXCR, and only productive beta chains were kept. Every distinct CDR3 protein forms one entry, paired with its most common genes and DNA. The sample contains about a million distinct CDR3 sequences, under 20% of them found a single time. The ten largest clones capture around 6% of the sample. The sample comprised blood, either unsorted or a sorted T cell fraction (not recorded which). The receptor set was obtained from a human donor who was either an allogeneic HSCT recipient or a stem cell or donor lymphocyte infusion donor (not recorded which). It is not recorded whose cells these are; they may come from a transplant donor.

The chain carries TRBV9 and TRBJ2-5; the match to TRBD2 covers 9 bases. This CDR3 has 16 amino acids. V dropped 5 bases and J dropped 5; count of bases not matched to a gene: 13. CDR1 is SGDLS and CDR2 is YYNGEE in the germline V gene. This CDR3 is CASSGTGGRARETQYF. Written as DNA, the CDR3 is TGTGCCAGCAGTGGAACTGGCGGGAGGGCCCGGGAGACCCAGTACTTC.

The chain couples TRBV24-1 to TRBJ2-5; the D gene is possibly TRBD2 (5 bases). The CDR3 totals 16 residues. CDR1 KGHDR and CDR2 SFDVKD come from the germline V gene. V gave up 1 base and J gave up 5 bases, with 16 bases separating them. The CDR3 coding sequence is TGTGCCACCAGTGATTTTTACCGGGGTAGTGCTGAGACCCAGTACTTC. Encoded protein: CATSDFYRGSAETQYF.

The rearrangement uses TRBV21-1 and TRBJ2-7; the D call TRBD2 from the table was never checked on the DNA. TRBV21-1 is noted as a pseudogene. CDR3 length: 16 amino acids. The CDR3 is CASSKWAASYGYEQYF. The CDR3 DNA follows: TGTGCCAGCAGCAAATGGGCGGCTAGTTATGGCTACGAGCAGTACTTC.

This clonotype was counted many times. The CDR3 loop reads CASSLGEEQYF. The CDR3 coding sequence is TGTGCCAGCAGTTTAGGAGAGGAGCAGTACTTC. The chain couples TRBV12-3 or TRBV12-4 to TRBJ2-7; no clear D gene. CDR3 length equals 11 residues. V shed 1 base and J shed 7 bases, with 5 bases lying between them.

The rearrangement uses TRBV20-1 and TRBJ2-1, with D perhaps given as TRBD1 or TRBD2 (6 bases each). V was cut by 1 base and J by 12 bases, with 19 bases left in between. Germline V gives CDR1 DFQATT, CDR2 SNEGSKA (reference sequence). The CDR3 covers 14 residues. CDR3 sequence: CSARAYGGFQWQFF. The CDR3 DNA reads as TGCAGTGCTAGAGCATACGGGGGCTTTCAATGGCAGTTCTTC.

This chain connects TRBV20-1 to TRBJ2-7; TRBD1 aligns across 10 bases. CDR1 and CDR2 from the germline V gene are DFQATT and SNEGSKA (reference sequence). V lost 3 bases, J lost 3 bases, and 8 bases stayed unmatched. This CDR3 spans 15 amino acids. CDR3 sequence: CSARTGGPMHYEQYF. The CDR3 DNA sequence: TGCAGTGCTAGGACAGGGGGCCCAATGCACTACGAGCAGTACTTC.

The V and J genes are TRBV13 and TRBJ2-6; D is unclear. Per germline, CDR1 PRHDT and CDR2 FYEKMQ (reference sequence). The CDR3 has 16 amino acids. Trimming took 5 bases from V and 4 from J, leaving 15 bases between them. The CDR3 coding sequence is TGTGCCAGCAGCAAAGTTAGAAAGCAGGGGGCCAACGTCCTGACTTTC. Protein sequence: CASSKVRKQGANVLTF.

This clonotype was observed at least ten times. The chain joins TRBV20-1 to TRBJ2-7, with D tentatively TRBD1 or TRBD2 (7 bases each). Germline CDR1 reads DFQATT; CDR2 reads SNEGSKA (reference sequence). V was trimmed by 6 bases and J by 3 bases, leaving 15 bases between them. CDR3 size: 13 residues. The CDR3 is CSAGGGPYYEQYF. As DNA, the CDR3 is TGCAGTGCGGGAGGGGGCCCTTACTACGAGCAGTACTTC.

Only one count was recorded for this clonotype. V and J are TRBV18 and TRBJ1-3, with D tentatively TRBD1 (6 bases). V was shortened by 6 bases and J by 0 bases, with 24 bases between the two germline ends. Looked up from germline, CDR1 is KGHSH and CDR2 is LQKENI. The CDR3 is 19 residues long. The chain's CDR3 is CASSPSGGPRRSSGNTIYF. The DNA for the CDR3 is TGTGCCAGCTCCCCTAGTGGGGGGCCACGGAGGAGCTCTGGAAACACCATATATTTT.

This clonotype appeared a few times. Sequence at one end of the junction differs from germline and may be a read error. The V gene is TRBV20-1, the J gene TRBJ2-1; 8 nucleotides match TRBD2. Germline loops: CDR1 DFQATT, CDR2 SNEGSKA (reference sequence). CDR3 length equals 10 residues. The CDR3 bases are TGCAGTGTTGTCTCCGGGAGGGCCGTCTTC. Residues: CSVVSGRAVF.

In regard to this clonotype: Germline and junction disagree at one end, which may indicate a read error. CDR3 sequence: CASSPGRGDGAFF. In DNA, the CDR3 is TGTGCCAGCAGCCCAGGACGAGGGGATGGAGCCTTTTTC. The rearrangement uses TRBV7-9 and TRBJ2-7, with D perhaps given as TRBD1 or TRBD2 (5 bases each). The V gene's germline CDR1 is SEHNR and CDR2 FQNEAQ (reference sequence). The length of the CDR3 is 13 residues.

CDR3 coding DNA: TGTGCCAGCAGCGTCGGGAGGGGAATGAATGAAAAACTGTTTTTT. Its translation is CASSVGRGMNEKLFF. The V and J genes are TRBV11-2 and TRBJ1-4; D is perhaps TRBD1 (5 bases). The V end was cut by 5 bases, the J end by 5 bases, with 15 bases between. Germline V CDR1 and CDR2: SGHAT, FQNNGV. CDR3 size: 15 residues.

This clonotype appeared a few times. The V gene is TRBV9, the J gene TRBJ2-5, with a possible D match to TRBD2 (5 bases). This CDR3 has 15 amino acids. Per the germline V gene, CDR1 is SGDLS and CDR2 is YYNGEE. V lost 0 bases, J lost 3 bases, and 12 bases lay in between. The CDR3 spells CASSVGRLREETQYF. Written as DNA, the CDR3 is TGTGCCAGCAGCGTAGGGAGGTTAAGGGAAGAGACCCAGTACTTC.

This chain uses TRBV20-1 with TRBJ1-4; 7 positions agree with TRBD1. Per germline, CDR1 DFQATT and CDR2 SNEGSKA (reference sequence). The CDR3 extends over 14 amino acids. V shed 3 bases and J 3 bases; nucleotides not matched to a gene: 4. In nucleotides, the CDR3 is TGCAGTGCTAGTGGGGGACAGTCTAATGAAAAACTGTTTTTT. This gives the protein CSASGGQSNEKLFF.

The chain employs TRBV7-2 and TRBJ1-5; D possibly corresponds to TRBD1 (6 bases). Germline V gene lookup returns CDR1 SGHTA and CDR2 FQGNSA. The length of the CDR3 is 14 residues. The V end lost 5 bases, the J end lost 9 bases, and 17 bases lay between the germline ends. CDR3 in amino acids: CASSQGHRGRPQHF. CDR3 DNA: TGTGCCAGCAGCCAGGGACACCGCGGGAGGCCCCAGCATTTT.

The chain recombines TRBV12-3 or TRBV12-4 with TRBJ1-1, with D possibly matching TRBD1 (6 bases). Trimming took off 6 bases at V and 5 bases at J, with 16 bases between the two ends. The CDR3 consists of 14 residues. In nucleotides, the CDR3 is TGTGCCAGCAGCCCCCGGGACACAGAAACTGAAGCTTTCTTT. Amino acids: CASSPRDTETEAFF.

The chain has TRBV20-1 and TRBJ2-7, with TRBD1 matching 11 bases. The CDR3 spans 14 residues. Germline V gives CDR1 DFQATT, CDR2 SNEGSKA (reference sequence). The V gene end was trimmed by 6 bases and the J gene end by 3 bases; junction bases not matched to a gene: 7. The CDR3 DNA is TGCAGTGCCTCCGGACAGGGGGCGGTCTACGAGCAGTACTTC. Protein: CSASGQGAVYEQYF.

J is TRBJ1-6 and V is TRBV11-1, with D tentatively TRBD1 (6 bases). Trimming pared 4 bases from V and 5 bases from J, leaving 21 bases between. Germline V gene sequence: CDR1 SGHAT, CDR2 FQDESV (reference sequence). The CDR3 sequence is 18 residues long. This chain's CDR3 is CASSSTRDTPLHNSPLHF. CDR3 in DNA: TGTGCCAGCAGCTCAACCCGGGACACCCCGCTCCATAATTCACCCCTCCACTTT.

This rearrangement joins TRBV5-4 to TRBJ1-3; D ambiguous. Trimming removed 4 bases at V and 0 bases at J, with 14 bases between. The germline V gene has CDR1 SGHNT and CDR2 YYREEE (reference sequence). The CDR3 loop spans 16 amino acids. The CDR3 region is CASSRGGTDSGNTIYF. For the CDR3, the DNA is TGTGCCAGCAGCCGCGGAGGCACCGACTCTGGAAACACCATATATTTT.

This chain joins TRBV7-9 and TRBJ2-7; weak D call: TRBD2 (5 bases). The ends were cut back, 4 bases at V and 3 bases at J, with 13 bases in the middle. Per the germline V gene, CDR1 is SEHNR and CDR2 is FQNEAQ (reference sequence). This CDR3 spans 14 amino acids. The CDR3, as DNA: TGTGCCAGCAGCTCAGAGCGGAAAAACTACGAGCAGTACTTC. Its protein is CASSSERKNYEQYF.

This clonotype was seen a handful of times. The chain carries TRBV12-3 or TRBV12-4 and TRBJ2-3, with D perhaps matching TRBD1 (5 bases). The V and J ends lost 6 bases and 2 bases respectively, with 12 bases between them. The CDR3 consists of 14 residues. CDR3 residues: CASSSMDNTDTQYF. DNA of the CDR3: TGTGCCAGCAGCTCTATGGACAACACAGATACGCAGTATTTT.

The table lists this clonotype with a few counts. The J gene is TRBJ1-6, the V gene TRBV27; the match to TRBD1 covers 7 bases. The ends lost 3 bases at V and 6 bases at J; junction bases unmatched: 8. The germline CDR1 and CDR2 sequences are MNHEY and SMNVEV (reference sequence). This CDR3 is built from 16 residues. CDR3 protein: CASSLSHPGGNSPLHF. CDR3 bases: TGTGCCAGCAGTTTGAGCCATCCAGGGGGTAATTCACCCCTCCACTTT.

In its sample, this clonotype was seen a few times. The chain carries TRBV6-1 and TRBJ2-1; the D is unclear. Trimming took 5 bases from V and 6 from J, leaving 17 bases between them. There are 15 residues in the CDR3. Germline CDR1 and CDR2: MNHNS and SASEGT. CDR3 nucleotide sequence: TGTGCCAGCAGTCGTTTTGCGGTCACACTCAATGAGCAGTTCTTC. As protein: CASSRFAVTLNEQFF.

The chain is built from TRBV4-3 and TRBJ2-3, with D perhaps TRBD1 (6 bases). There are 15 residues in the CDR3. V dropped 0 bases and J dropped 10 bases, with 17 bases sitting between them. Per germline, CDR1 LGHNA and CDR2 YSLEER. The chain's CDR3 is CASSQESNQGIAQYF. The CDR3 DNA reads TGCGCCAGCAGCCAAGAGAGCAATCAGGGGATAGCGCAGTATTTT.

This clonotype showed up just a few times. The V and J genes are TRBV12-3 or TRBV12-4 and TRBJ1-1; no reliable D call. This CDR3 has 13 amino acids. The germline V and J ends were trimmed by 4 bases and 6 bases, with 12 bases remaining between them. The CDR3 is CASSSGRSPEAFF. CDR3 DNA: TGTGCCAGCAGTTCCGGCCGGTCCCCTGAAGCTTTCTTT.

This clonotype was seen only a few times. The chain employs TRBV5-1 and TRBJ2-3; D unclear. The V gene's germline CDR1 is SGHRS and CDR2 YFSETQ. Trimming shortened V by 0 bases and J by 2 bases, and 13 bases separated the two germline ends. The CDR3 loop spans 16 amino acids. CDR3 DNA: TGCGCCAGCAGCTTGGATGTCGGCGGCTCCACAGATACGCAGTATTTT. It is translated as CASSLDVGGSTDTQYF.

This clonotype was seen a few times. CDR3: CASSQVDRVGYTF. CDR3 in DNA: TGTGCCAGCAGCCAAGTCGACAGGGTCGGCTACACCTTC. The gene calls are TRBV3-1 and TRBJ1-2, with 7 nucleotides matching TRBD1. The V segment lost 1 base and the J segment 8 bases; nucleotides outside the gene matches: 4. Germline V CDR1 and CDR2: LGHDT, YNNKEL (reference sequence). The CDR3 runs 13 residues.

This clonotype was seen a handful of times. This sequence joins TRBV10-3 and TRBJ2-7; 7 bases are shared with TRBD2. The CDR3 sequence is 16 residues long. Germline V CDR1 and CDR2: ENHRY, SYGVKD. J lost 6 bases, V lost 0 bases, and 11 bases had no gene match. CDR3: CAISESVGTKRPEQYF. The DNA of the CDR3 is TGTGCCATCAGTGAGTCGGTGGGGACTAAACGCCCCGAGCAGTACTTC.

This clonotype was detected only a few times. The rearrangement links TRBV27 to TRBJ1-2, with 9 nucleotides matching TRBD1. The V segment lost 6 bases and the J segment 8 bases; nucleotides outside the gene matches: 13. The germline gives CDR1 MNHEY, CDR2 SMNVEV (reference sequence). The CDR3 extends over 15 amino acids. The CDR3 coding sequence is TGTGCCAGCAGCCAATATGGGACAGGGCAGGGAGGCTACACCTTC. This translates into CASSQYGTGQGGYTF.

This clonotype occurred a few times. The rearrangement links TRBV5-1 to TRBJ2-1, with 9 nucleotides matching TRBD2. Trimming cost V 6 bases and J 3 bases; bases outside gene matches: 4. Per the germline V gene, CDR1 is SGHRS and CDR2 is YFSETQ. The CDR3 has 14 residues. The CDR3 reads CASTIAGVYNEQFF. The CDR3 coding sequence is TGCGCCAGCACCATAGCGGGGGTCTACAATGAGCAGTTCTTC.